This entry lists 3 T cell receptor beta chains sequenced from one sample in a study of CD8 T cells in Susac syndrome. It was with random hexamers that roughly 0.45 to 1 ug RNA was reverse transcribed. From the immunoSEQ multiplex PCR reads, TCRdb called clonotypes with MiXCR, one entry per CDR3 protein. The sample lists some 300,000 distinct CDR3 sequences, approximately 85% seen once, with 0.2% to 0.25% in the top ten. Sequencing was carried out using CD8+ T cells from PBMCs. The source of these receptors is a human donor with multiple sclerosis.

This clonotype was seen more than once but under ten times. CDR3 sequence (DNA): TGCGCCAGCAGCCAAGATAGAATGTTAGGGGCGGGCTACTACGAGCAGTACTTC. It codes for CASSQDRMLGAGYYEQYF. J is TRBJ2-7 and V is TRBV4-3; D tentatively reads TRBD1 or TRBD2 (5 bases each). V lost 0 bases and J lost 3, with 21 bases in between. Germline assignment: CDR1 LGHNA and CDR2 YSLEER. This CDR3 has 18 amino acids.

The V and J genes are TRBV29-1 and TRBJ2-5; D is undetermined. This CDR3 spans 16 amino acids. Germline V gene data show CDR1 as SQVTM and CDR2 as ANQGSEA. V lost 0 bases to trimming and J lost 5 bases, with 19 bases between them. Here the CDR3 reads CSVEEARRRPLETQYF. For the CDR3, the DNA is TGCAGCGTTGAAGAAGCTCGGAGACGTCCTCTCGAGACCCAGTACTTC.

The rearrangement links TRBV27 to TRBJ2-1; D tentatively fits TRBD1 or TRBD2 (5 bases each). V was shortened by 8 bases and J by 8 bases, with 19 bases between the two germline ends. The CDR3 covers 14 residues. Germline values: CDR1 MNHEY, CDR2 SMNVEV (reference sequence). The CDR3 is CASATGTKGYEQFF. The CDR3 DNA follows: TGTGCCAGCGCCACCGGGACCAAAGGCTATGAGCAGTTCTTC.